The clone carrying this TCR beta chain was found a few times. As yet, its antigen is unknown. The data originate from a study of OX40 agonist ivuxolimab in advanced cancers. Study context: Three patients, one with hepatocellular carcinoma and two with cutaneous melanoma, achieved partial responses.

Points from the study as a whole: Antigen specificity of clonally expanded peripheral T cells was not established.

TCRdb's table, derived via immunoSEQ multiplex PCR, lists solely in-frame clones and lacks some. The sample shows around 40,000 clones, around 88% of them seen only once. V shed 0 bases and J shed 5 bases, with 11 bases lying between them. Germline loops: CDR1 LGHNA, CDR2 YNFKEQ. The CDR3 covers 15 residues. This rearrangement joins TRBV4-2 to TRBJ2-1; the D gene is possibly TRBD2 (5 bases). Here the sequenced sample was CD4+ or CD8+ T cells sorted from blood, taken in a trial of the OX40 agonist ivuxolimab. The source of this sequence is an adult with an advanced solid tumor such as melanoma, head and neck, liver or kidney cancer. The CDR3 here is CASSQDSVGDNEQFF. The CDR3 nucleotides read TGTGCCAGCAGCCAAGATAGCGTTGGGGACAATGAGCAGTTCTTC.